These T cell receptor beta chains were read from a single sample in a study of shared clonotypes between healthy human individuals. TCRdb's table, derived via immunoSEQ multiplex PCR, lists solely in-frame clones and lacks some. Among 2 million to 3 million clones, approximately 94% were seen once, and the ten largest hold approximately 0.37%. The specimen was naive CD4+ T cells from PBMCs. Source of these receptors: a man aged 18 to 30 in good health. Some clones in this sample may be carry-over from other donors' samples. Each CDR3 is given with its conserved first and last residue. D genes are given only for firm matches.

j_call v_call d_call cdr3_aa
TRBJ1-5 TRBV2 TRBD1 CASSPQTGDSNQPQHF
TRBJ2-1 TRBV7-2 - CASSLQGRSYNEQFF
TRBJ2-4 TRBV28 - CASSPRVLPLAKNIQYF
TRBJ2-5 TRBV6-6 - CASSYSRQETQYF
TRBJ1-1 TRBV5-6 TRBD1 CASSGDRGDTEAFF
TRBJ2-5 TRBV6-5 TRBD2 CASSYQLAGVSETQYF
TRBJ1-4 TRBV4-1 - CASSQGLSGLREKLFF
TRBJ2-7 TRBV19 - CASSERGGGAYEQYF
TRBJ2-7 TRBV2 - CASSAGGSYEQYF
TRBJ2-3 TRBV28 - CASSTLSGARPDTQYF
TRBJ2-5 TRBV4-1 - CASSQVGGTQYF
TRBJ2-5 TRBV15 TRBD1 CATSSRDRGPWGSETQYF
TRBJ1-2 TRBV27 - CASSPGNYGYTF
TRBJ2-4 TRBV6-4 TRBD1 CASRNRDRGTKNIQYF
TRBJ1-5 TRBV6-1 - CASSSSSNQPQHF
TRBJ2-7 TRBV6-6 TRBD1 CASSNGQGGYEQYF
TRBJ2-3 TRBV7-3 - CASSLSASKDTQYF
TRBJ2-2 TRBV11-2 TRBD2 CASSKGTSGRDNTGELFF
TRBJ1-2 TRBV6-6 - CASIAQGPGYTF
TRBJ2-1 TRBV27 TRBD2 CASSPRTSGRAGSYNEQFF
TRBJ2-1 TRBV19 TRBD2 CASSIAGLAGPQSSYNEQFF
TRBJ2-2 TRBV11-1 - CASSVQANGELFF
TRBJ1-4 TRBV15 - CATSVGGRGNEKLFF
TRBJ1-4 TRBV4-3 - CASSQASWGTNEKLFF
TRBJ1-1 TRBV14 - CASSQAMNTEAFF
TRBJ2-7 TRBV4-1 TRBD2 CASSLTSGFSYEQYF
TRBJ2-1 TRBV27 TRBD2 CASSTRLAASYNEQFF
TRBJ1-2 TRBV5-1 - CASSLPSDYGYTF
TRBJ2-5 TRBV5-1 - CASSPVGARETQYF
TRBJ1-3 TRBV7-2 - CASSLRQGNTIYF
TRBJ1-5 TRBV2 - CASSLQQTQPQHF
TRBJ2-7 TRBV7-2 TRBD1 CASSPRQGSAYEQYF
TRBJ1-5 TRBV19 - CASSWGQSNQPQHF
TRBJ2-7 TRBV4-1 - CASSQEGSEQYF